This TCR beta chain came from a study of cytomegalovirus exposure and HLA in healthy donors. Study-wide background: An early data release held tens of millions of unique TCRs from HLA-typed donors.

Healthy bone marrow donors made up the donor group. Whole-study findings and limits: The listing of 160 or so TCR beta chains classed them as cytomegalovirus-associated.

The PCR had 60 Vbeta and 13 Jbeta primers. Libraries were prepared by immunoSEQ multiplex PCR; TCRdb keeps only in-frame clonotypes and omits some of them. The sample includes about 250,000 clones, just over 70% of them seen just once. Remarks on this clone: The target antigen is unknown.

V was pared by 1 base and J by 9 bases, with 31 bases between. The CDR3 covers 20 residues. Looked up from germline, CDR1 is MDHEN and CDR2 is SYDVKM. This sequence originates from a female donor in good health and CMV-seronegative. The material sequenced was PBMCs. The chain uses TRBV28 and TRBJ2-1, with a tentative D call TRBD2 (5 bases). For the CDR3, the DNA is TGTGCCAGCAGTTTATCCGGCCCCGGGTTTGGGCTAGGTTCAGGAGGTGAGCAGTTCTTC. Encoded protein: CASSLSGPGFGLGSGGEQFF. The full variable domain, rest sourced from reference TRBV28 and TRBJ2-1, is DVKVTQSSRYLVKRTGEKVFLECVQDMDHENMFWYRQDPGLGLRLIYFSYDVKMKEKGDIPEGYSVSREKKERFSLILESASTNQTSMYLCASSLSGPGFGLGSGGEQFFGPGTRLTVL.